This T cell receptor (beta chain) was identified during a study of shared clonotypes between healthy human individuals (dated by TCRdb to 2020 to 2022). Turning to the overall study: A few men and a couple of women, aged 18 to 49 years, made up the cohort. The study deeply sequenced blood TCR repertoires of roughly five healthy adults to estimate repertoire size and the extent of clonotype sharing between individuals. To increase sequencing depth and limit assay-specific biases, TCR repertoire library preparation and sequencing were carried out by different laboratories using diverse techniques. Leukapheresis yielded between about 0.9 and 8.9 billion PBMCs per donor. Per donor, three plates each were used for CD4 naive and CD4 memory, two for CD8 naive, and one for CD8 memory. Results and caveats for the whole study, not just this receptor: Sampling was restricted to blood, and TCR repertoires in tissues likely differ from the TCR repertoires found in blood. Rarefaction of sorted-subset datasets indicated incomplete sequencing despite the large sequencing depth. About 5% of naive CD4, approximately 3.7% of naive CD8, around 2.3% of memory CD4, and 0.4% of memory CD8 clonotypes were shared across several donors. The genetic and exposure-history diversity represented was limited by the small number of donors. Pairwise subsampling indicated that sequencing depth was expected to affect the degree of clonotype sharing among donors. Naive subsets generally had larger estimated clonotype richness than memory subsets. Clonotypes shared by all four sorted-subset donors showed higher generation probabilities than non-shared clonotypes.

In the case of this clone: What this receptor recognizes is not known. No per-base quality is available; no much larger clone lies one base away.

From the cysteine up to the phenylalanine, the CDR3 has a length of 14 residues. The only DNA kept is the CDR3, 42 bases in frame from the first base. CDR1 is given as LNHDA and CDR2 as SQIVND, both from the germline V gene (reference sequence). The V end gives up 4 bases and the J end 6 bases, leaving 7 bases in the junction not matched to a gene. Donors were healthy HIV-negative adults with no recently reported acute infections or vaccinations. Every donor was a Caucasian adult living in Nashville, Tennessee, USA. CD4+ T cells were enriched through magnetic negative selection, after which naive cells were positively selected on CD45RA and the remaining negative fraction served as the memory subset. Blood was obtained by leukapheresis, after which PBMCs were separated by Ficoll-Histopaque density gradient centrifugation and cryopreserved in liquid nitrogen vapor phase. Analytical flow cytometry was used to check the purity and quantity of every magnetically sorted T cell population. Genomic DNA was isolated from every sorted fraction and measured by UV absorbance on a Nanodrop 2000c.

Using the deep immunoSEQ assay, TCR CDR3 regions were amplified from genomic DNA by multiplex PCR. Extracted genomic DNA from each cell subset was distributed evenly across all wells of several immunoSEQ 96-well plates, and each plate was treated as a replicate. For sorted subsets, 150 to 200 ng genomic DNA, equal to tens of thousands of T cell genomes, was loaded into each replicate PCR. Purified libraries were measured with a Qubit 3.0 fluorometer, size-checked on a Bioanalyzer 2100, and measured again with the KAPA Library Quantification kit. Each immunoSEQ 96-well plate was sequenced on its own single-read 150-cycle Illumina NextSeq 550 flow cell. As for the original processing: The immunoSEQ output contained only junctional sequences without quality scores, so filtering could not match that applied to full-length reads. To assign V/J genes and CDR3, sequences were annotated using PyIR, a Python wrapper for IgBLAST v1.9, with IMGT germline references. Reads were removed for weak V/J assignments (E-value above 1e-6), missing CDR3, stop codons, out-of-frame junctions, or ambiguous translated residues. V3J clonotypes were defined by identical inferred V gene, J gene, and CDR3 amino acid sequence. To compute the percentage overlap between repertoires, the number of shared unique clonotypes was divided by the size of the smaller repertoire. Three approaches were used to assess repertoire richness: RTK rarefaction, the Chao1 estimator, and Recon v2.1 estimates of unobserved clonotypes. For all TCRbeta clonotypes obtained by the gDNA method from four donors, generation probabilities were computed with OLGA. Here the immuneACCESS table is served through TCRdb, limited to in-frame sequences with V and J called. Missing clones are a known gap in these copies; in checked studies unresolved V genes cover under half, and the rest lacks a known reason. V and J calls plus clone size are reproduced from that table; the DNA served to infer D and trimming. For this sample there are about 1.4 million clones; over 95% appear just once. The biggest ten clones account for 1% to 1.5% of the sample.

The V and J genes are TRBV19 and TRBJ2-7; 9 bases in between match TRBD1. The TCR was taken from a man between 25 and 39 years old in good health. Sequencing was carried out using naive CD4+ T cells sorted from blood. In light of the paper, this sample's cell subset or site label describes: CD45RA+ positively selected. The DNA is TGTGCCAGTAGTAGGAGACAGGGGGTATTCGAGCAGTACTTC. It translates as CASSRRQGVFEQYF.